The entry that follows covers one T cell receptor (beta chain) sequence. Its matching antigen is unknown. PCR was performed using 60 Vbeta and 13 Jbeta primers. TCRdb's table, derived via immunoSEQ multiplex PCR, lists solely in-frame clones and lacks some. The sample holds about 130,000 clones, about two thirds seen once. CDR3 length: 15 amino acids. Germline V gene lookup returns CDR1 LNHDA and CDR2 SQIVND (reference sequence). Trimming took off 3 bases at V and 1 base at J, with 10 bases between the two ends. The data were obtained in a study of cytomegalovirus exposure and HLA in healthy donors. Study-level points and caveats: Within a later analysis, the majority of CMV-associated TCR beta chains appeared HLA-restricted.

The receptor comes from a man aged 60 to 75 in good health and CMV-seropositive. The sample taken for sequencing was PBMCs. The J gene is TRBJ1-5, the V gene TRBV19; no definite D call. CDR3 sequence reads: CASSIEGPSNQPQHF. Written as DNA, the CDR3 is TGTGCCAGTAGTATCGAGGGCCCAAGCAATCAGCCCCAGCATTTT.